This T cell receptor beta chain was recorded in a study of shared clonotypes between healthy human individuals. Looked up from germline, CDR1 is SGHRS and CDR2 is YFSETQ. The length of the CDR3 is 15 residues. Between the trimmed V and J ends, which lost 1 base and 0 bases, there was a span of 11 bases. Sequenced by immunoSEQ multiplex PCR; TCRdb stores in-frame clones only, minus some. The table has around 2,000,000 clones, 95% seen once; the top ten hold 0.1% to 0.15%. In this sample, this clone turned up once. Sequenced material: naive CD4+ T cells sorted from blood. Subset of the sample: CD45RA+ positively selected. The chain employs TRBV5-1 and TRBJ2-7; TRBD2 is a possible D gene (7 bases). The clonotype originates from a man aged 18 to 29 in good health. The CDR3 sequence: CASSLFGGASYEQYF. The CDR3 DNA follows: TGCGCCAGCAGCTTGTTTGGGGGGGCCTCCTACGAGCAGTACTTC. The entire variable domain, with the rest obtained from reference TRBV5-1 and TRBJ2-7, is as follows: KAGVTQTPRYLIKTRGQQVTLSCSPISGHRSVSWYQQTPGQGLQFLFEYFSETQRNKGNFPGRFSGRQFSNSRSEMNVSTLELGDSALYLCASSLFGGASYEQYFGPGTRLTVT.